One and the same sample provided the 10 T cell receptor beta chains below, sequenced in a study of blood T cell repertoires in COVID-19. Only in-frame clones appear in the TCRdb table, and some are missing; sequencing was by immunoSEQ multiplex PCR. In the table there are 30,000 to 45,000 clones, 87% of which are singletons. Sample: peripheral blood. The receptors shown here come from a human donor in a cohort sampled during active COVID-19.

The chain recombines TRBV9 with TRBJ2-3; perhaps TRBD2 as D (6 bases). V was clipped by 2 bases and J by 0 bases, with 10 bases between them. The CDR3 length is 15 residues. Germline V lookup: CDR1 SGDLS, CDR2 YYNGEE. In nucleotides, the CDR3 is TGTGCCAGCAGCGTCTCCGGGACTAGCACAGATACGCAGTATTTT. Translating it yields CASSVSGTSTDTQYF. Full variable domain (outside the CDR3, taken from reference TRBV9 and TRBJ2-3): DSGVTQTPKHLITATGQRVTLRCSPRSGDLSVYWYQQSLDQGLQFLIQYYNGEERAKGNILERFSAQQFPDLHSELNLSSLELGDSALYFCASSVSGTSTDTQYFGPGTRLTVL.

DNA for the CDR3: TGTGCCAGCAGCCTCCTAATCGGCACCGGGGAGCTGTTTTTT. This gives the protein CASSLLIGTGELFF. This chain uses TRBV2 with TRBJ2-2; D not certain. This CDR3 has 14 residues. CDR1 is SNHLY, CDR2 FYNNEI, per germline. Between the trimmed V and J ends, which lost 6 bases and 4 bases, there was a span of 12 bases.

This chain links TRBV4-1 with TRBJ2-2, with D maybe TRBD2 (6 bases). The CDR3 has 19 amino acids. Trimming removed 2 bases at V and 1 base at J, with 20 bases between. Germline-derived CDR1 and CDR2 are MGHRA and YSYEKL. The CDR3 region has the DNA TGCGCCAGCAGCCAACTCCCCCCGGCGGGACGGGTGAACACCGGGGAGCTGTTTTTT. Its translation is CASSQLPPAGRVNTGELFF.

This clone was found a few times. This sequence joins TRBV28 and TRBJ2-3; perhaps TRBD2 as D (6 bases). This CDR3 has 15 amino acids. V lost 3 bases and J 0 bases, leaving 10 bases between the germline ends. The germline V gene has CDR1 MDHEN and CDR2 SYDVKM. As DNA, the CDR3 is TGTGCCAGCAGTTTCGCGGGATATAGCACAGATACGCAGTATTTT. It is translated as CASSFAGYSTDTQYF.

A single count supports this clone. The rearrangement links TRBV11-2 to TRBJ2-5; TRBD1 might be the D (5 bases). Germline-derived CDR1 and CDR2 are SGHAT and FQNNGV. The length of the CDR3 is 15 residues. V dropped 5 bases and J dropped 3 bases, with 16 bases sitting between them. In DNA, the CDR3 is TGTGCCAGCAGCCCGTACGCCCGCAGGGAAGAGACCCAGTACTTC. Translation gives CASSPYARREETQYF.

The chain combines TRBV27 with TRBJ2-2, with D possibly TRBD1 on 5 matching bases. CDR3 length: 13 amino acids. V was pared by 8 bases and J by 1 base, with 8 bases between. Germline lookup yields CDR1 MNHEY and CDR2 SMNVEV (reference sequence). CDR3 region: CASAGWNTGELFF. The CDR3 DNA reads TGTGCCAGCGCAGGGTGGAACACCGGGGAGCTGTTTTTT.

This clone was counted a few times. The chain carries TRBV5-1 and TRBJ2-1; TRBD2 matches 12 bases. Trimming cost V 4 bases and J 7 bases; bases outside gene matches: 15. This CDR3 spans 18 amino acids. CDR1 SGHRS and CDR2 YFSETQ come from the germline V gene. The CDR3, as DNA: TGCGCCAGCAGCGTCGGGACTAGCGGGCGGGCTCTGCGGAATGAGCAGTTCTTC. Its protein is CASSVGTSGRALRNEQFF.

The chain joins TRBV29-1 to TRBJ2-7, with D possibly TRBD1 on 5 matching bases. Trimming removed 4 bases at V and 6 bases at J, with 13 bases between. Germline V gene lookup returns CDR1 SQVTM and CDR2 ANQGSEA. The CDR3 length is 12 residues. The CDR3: CSVVPGLGEQYF. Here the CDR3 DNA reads TGCAGCGTTGTCCCAGGGTTGGGCGAGCAGTACTTC.

The CDR3 bases are TGTGCCATCAGTGACGGACAGGATCGCTACGAGCAGTACTTC. Amino acid sequence: CAISDGQDRYEQYF. The chain carries TRBV10-3 and TRBJ2-7; 7 bases are a match to TRBD1. Trimming removed 3 bases from V and 3 bases from J; junction bases left unmatched: 5. This CDR3 is built from 14 residues. Germline values: CDR1 ENHRY, CDR2 SYGVKD.

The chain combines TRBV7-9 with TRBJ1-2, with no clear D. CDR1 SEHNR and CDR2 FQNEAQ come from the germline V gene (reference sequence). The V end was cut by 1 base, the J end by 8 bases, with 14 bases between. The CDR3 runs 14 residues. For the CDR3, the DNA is TGTGCCAGCAGCTTAGGGCTGATAGGGAGAGGCTACACCTTC. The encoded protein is CASSLGLIGRGYTF.